The next 7 T cell receptor beta chains were all read from a single sample in a study of blood T cell repertoires in COVID-19. Some clones are missing from TCRdb's copy, which holds only in-frame ones; the method was immunoSEQ multiplex PCR. The sample includes around 370,000 clones, over 80% of them seen just once. The sequencing sample was made of peripheral blood. The receptors derive from a woman between 50 and 59 years old with COVID-19, enrolled during active disease.

J is TRBJ1-2 and V is TRBV4-3; 9 bases are shared with TRBD1. The CDR3 loop spans 14 amino acids. The trim removed 5 bases at V and 5 bases at J, leaving 6 bases unmatched. Looked up from germline, CDR1 is LGHNA and CDR2 is YSLEER. The CDR3 region has the DNA TGCGCCAGCAGCTCTAGGACAGGGGAATATGGCTACACCTTC. Translated: CASSSRTGEYGYTF.

In its sample, this clone was seen a few times. This chain joins TRBV5-1 and TRBJ2-2; TRBD2 agrees at 12 bases. The germline gives CDR1 SGHRS, CDR2 YFSETQ. CDR3 size: 16 residues. V dropped 2 bases and J dropped 7; count of bases not matched to a gene: 6. CDR3 amino acids: CASSFSSGRAGGELFF. The DNA of the CDR3 is TGCGCCAGCAGCTTTTCTAGCGGGAGGGCCGGCGGGGAGCTGTTTTTT.

This rearrangement joins TRBV24-1 to TRBJ2-3; 11 nucleotides line up with TRBD2. V was clipped by 1 base and J by 3 bases; unmatched bases: 2. Germline loops: CDR1 KGHDR, CDR2 SFDVKD. The CDR3 contains 16 residues. The CDR3 region is CATSDLLAGVTDTQYF. In DNA, the CDR3 is TGTGCCACCAGTGATTTACTAGCGGGAGTGACAGATACGCAGTATTTT.

The chain has TRBV3-1 (or the pseudogene TRBV3-2) and TRBJ2-3; D gene uncertain. CDR3 length equals 13 residues. The ends were cut back, 4 bases at V and 3 bases at J, with 8 bases in the middle. Germline CDR1 is LGHDT and CDR2 is YNNKEL (reference sequence). CDR3 coding DNA: TGTGCCAGCAGCCCCGGGTGGACAGATACGCAGTATTTT. Its translation is CASSPGWTDTQYF.

This chain joins TRBV19 and TRBJ1-1; 8 bases agree with TRBD1. The CDR3 sequence is 14 residues long. Looked up from germline, CDR1 is LNHDA and CDR2 is SQIVND (reference sequence). Unmatched junction bases numbered 5, after V lost 5 bases and J lost 3 bases. CDR3 sequence (DNA): TGTGCCAGTAGTTCCAGGGGGCTGTACACTGAAGCTTTCTTT. Protein: CASSSRGLYTEAFF.

The J gene is TRBJ2-7, the V gene TRBV7-2, with 10 nucleotides matching TRBD2. This CDR3 has 14 residues. Unmatched junction bases numbered 4, after V lost 5 bases and J lost 3 bases. Germline V lookup: CDR1 SGHTA, CDR2 FQGNSA. The CDR3 region is CASSLTSGYYEQYF. The CDR3 DNA reads TGTGCCAGCAGCCTGACTAGCGGGTACTACGAGCAGTACTTC. Full variable domain (rest looked up from reference TRBV7-2 and TRBJ2-7): GAGVSQSPSNKVTEKGKDVELRCDPISGHTALYWYRQSLGQGLEFLIYFQGNSAPDKSGLPSDRFSAERTGGSVSTLTIQRTQQEDSAVYLCASSLTSGYYEQYFGPGTRLTVT.

The chain links TRBV7-9 to TRBJ1-2; D possibly corresponds to TRBD1 (5 bases). The CDR3 sequence is 15 residues long. V dropped 1 base and J dropped 2 bases, with 11 bases sitting between them. CDR1 is SEHNR and CDR2 is FQNEAQ in the germline V gene (reference sequence). The CDR3 is CASSLGQGWNYGYTF. CDR3 sequence (DNA): TGTGCCAGCAGCTTAGGGCAGGGTTGGAACTATGGCTACACCTTC.